The 7 T cell receptor beta chains reported below all come from one sample, sequenced in a study of cytomegalovirus exposure and HLA in healthy donors. PCR involved 60 Vbeta and 13 Jbeta primers. The protocol was immunoSEQ multiplex PCR, while the TCRdb copy is restricted to in-frame clones and leaves out a portion. Among about 300,000 clones, about nine tenths were seen once, and the ten largest hold 3.5% to 4.5%. Sequencing input: PBMCs. Receptors were obtained from a middle-aged man in good health and CMV-seropositive.

This chain links TRBV27 with TRBJ2-7; tentatively, D is TRBD2 (5 bases). The CDR3 extends over 16 amino acids. CDR1 is MNHEY, CDR2 SMNVEV, per germline (reference sequence). V was trimmed by 8 bases and J by 9 bases, leaving 29 bases between them. CDR3 sequence: CASSTPARRGLLRQYF. The DNA of the CDR3 is TGTGCCAGCTCAACCCCCGCGCGGAGAGGGCTTCTTCGGCAGTACTTC.

The CDR3 loop is CASSHRGLDIQYF. The DNA for the CDR3 is TGTGCCAGCAGCCACAGGGGGCTGGACATTCAGTACTTC. The V call is TRBV28, the J call TRBJ2-4, with 9 bases fitting TRBD1. The ends lost 6 bases at V and 8 bases at J; junction bases unmatched: 5. This CDR3 is 13 amino acids long. Looked up from germline, CDR1 is MDHEN and CDR2 is SYDVKM.

This clone was picked up one time. This chain links TRBV5-1 with TRBJ1-4; possible D gene TRBD1, 5 bases. The germline V and J ends were trimmed by 1 base and 4 bases, with 8 bases remaining between them. Germline V lookup: CDR1 SGHRS, CDR2 YFSETQ. CDR3 length: 14 residues. As DNA, the CDR3 is TGCGCCAGCAGCTTGACAGGTATTAATGAAAAACTGTTTTTT. Translation gives CASSLTGINEKLFF.

This clone was seen once. This rearrangement joins TRBV9 to TRBJ2-5; 9 nucleotides agree with TRBD1. The CDR3 totals 16 residues. The V gene end was trimmed by 0 bases and the J gene end by 7 bases; junction bases not matched to a gene: 10. From germline, CDR1 is SGDLS and CDR2 YYNGEE. For the CDR3, the DNA is TGTGCCAGCAGCGTAGGGGGGACAGGGCAATTGGGGACCCAGTACTTC. Residues: CASSVGGTGQLGTQYF.

This chain joins TRBV6-5 and TRBJ2-5; 7 bases are a match to TRBD1. Germline assignment: CDR1 MNHEY and CDR2 SVGAGI. The ends lost 0 bases at V and 5 bases at J; junction bases unmatched: 3. The CDR3 length is 14 residues. CDR3 sequence: CASSYSVRGETQYF. CDR3 sequence (DNA): TGTGCCAGCAGTTACTCGGTCAGGGGGGAGACCCAGTACTTC.

CDR3 protein: CASSLMGAAGELFF. The CDR3 nucleotides read TGTGCCAGCAGCTTAATGGGGGCCGCCGGGGAGCTGTTTTTT. This chain connects TRBV7-2 to TRBJ2-2; possible D gene TRBD1, 6 bases. Germline V gene lookup returns CDR1 SGHTA and CDR2 FQGNSA. The V and J ends lost 2 bases and 6 bases respectively, with 10 bases between them. The CDR3 runs to 14 residues.

The CDR3 reads CASSAPGRDTEAFF. Here the CDR3 DNA reads TGTGCCAGCAGCGCCCCGGGCAGGGACACTGAAGCTTTCTTT. V usage is TRBV6-5 and J usage is TRBJ1-1; D possibly corresponds to TRBD1 (5 bases). Germline CDR1 reads MNHEY; CDR2 reads SVGAGI. This CDR3 has 14 residues. Trimming cost V 6 bases and J 3 bases, with 14 bases left between them.